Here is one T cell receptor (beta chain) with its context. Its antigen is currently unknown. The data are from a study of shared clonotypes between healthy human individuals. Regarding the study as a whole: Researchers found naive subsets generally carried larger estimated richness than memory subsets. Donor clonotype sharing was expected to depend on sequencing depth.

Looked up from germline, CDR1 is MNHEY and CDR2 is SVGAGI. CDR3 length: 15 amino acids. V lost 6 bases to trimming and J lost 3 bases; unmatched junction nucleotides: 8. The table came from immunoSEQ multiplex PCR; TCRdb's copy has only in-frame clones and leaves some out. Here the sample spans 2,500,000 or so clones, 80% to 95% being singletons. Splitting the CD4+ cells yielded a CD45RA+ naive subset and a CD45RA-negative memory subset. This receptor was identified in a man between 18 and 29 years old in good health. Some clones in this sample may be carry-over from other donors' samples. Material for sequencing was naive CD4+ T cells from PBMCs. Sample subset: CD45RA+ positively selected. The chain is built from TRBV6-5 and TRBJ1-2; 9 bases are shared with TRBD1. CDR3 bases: TGTGCCAGCAGACCGGGACAGGGAATATACTATGGCTACACCTTC. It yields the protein CASRPGQGIYYGYTF.